Sequencing of this T cell receptor (beta chain) was carried out in a study of control samples from healthy donors and cancer patients. The method was immunoSEQ multiplex PCR; TCRdb's version includes in-frame clones alone and lacks a portion of them. The sample contains over 150,000 clones, around 96% of which appear only once. V was shortened by 2 bases and J by 5 bases, with 12 bases between the two germline ends. The length of the CDR3 is 14 residues. Germline V gene sequence: CDR1 SGHTA, CDR2 FQGNSA. The rearrangement joins TRBV7-2 to TRBJ1-1; weak D call: TRBD1 (6 bases). The sequenced sample consisted of blood. This clonotype originated in a man aged 40-49 years in good health. In DNA form, the CDR3 reads TGTGCCAGCAGCTTAAGGGGGAAAGGGACTGAAGCTTTCTTT. Residues: CASSLRGKGTEAFF.